The 15 T cell receptor beta chains below all came from one sample that was sequenced in a study of cytomegalovirus exposure and HLA in healthy donors. This table comes from immunoSEQ multiplex PCR, and its TCRdb copy is limited to in-frame clones, with some not included. The repertoire holds roughly 190,000 clones, with more than 75% as singletons. Sequencing used PBMCs. The receptor set was obtained from a man in his thirties or forties in good health and CMV-seropositive.

This clone was seen once. The chain combines TRBV6-6 with TRBJ2-1; tentative D call: TRBD1 (6 bases). V lost 1 base to trimming and J lost 8 bases, with 12 bases between them. Germline assignment: CDR1 MNHNY and CDR2 SVGAGI (reference sequence). The CDR3 is made up of 14 amino acids. CDR3 amino acids: CASSYYRDNDEQFF. The CDR3 DNA reads as TGTGCCAGCAGTTACTACCGGGACAACGATGAGCAGTTCTTC.

J is TRBJ1-5 and V is TRBV6-7; the D is unclear. TRBV6-7 qualifies as an ORF whose function is uncertain. This CDR3 has 12 residues. V gave up 9 bases and J gave up 3 bases, with 9 bases separating them. This chain's CDR3 is CASKQYNQPQHF. The DNA for the CDR3 is TGTGCCAGTAAACAGTACAATCAGCCCCAGCATTTT.

The CDR3, as DNA: TGTGCCAGCAGCTCCTCCTCGGGGTCTGGAAACACCATATATTTT. This gives the protein CASSSSSGSGNTIYF. The chain has TRBV11-3 and TRBJ1-3; D ambiguous. The germline V and J ends were trimmed by 4 bases and 1 base, with 11 bases remaining between them. There are 15 residues in the CDR3. Germline V lookup: CDR1 SGHNT, CDR2 YENEEA.

The rearrangement uses TRBV9 and TRBJ2-7; tentative D call: TRBD1 (5 bases). The CDR3 is 11 amino acids. Germline V gene lookup returns CDR1 SGDLS and CDR2 YYNGEE. Trimming shortened V by 4 bases and J by 4 bases, and 6 bases separated the two germline ends. This CDR3 is CASSSGYEQYF. The CDR3 region has the DNA TGTGCCAGCAGCTCAGGGTACGAGCAGTACTTC.

This clone occurred once. J is TRBJ1-2 and V is TRBV7-8; no firm D call. Germline loops: CDR1 SGHVS, CDR2 FQNEAQ. The V gene lost 1 base and the J gene lost 7 bases, with 19 bases spanning the gap. This CDR3 contains 16 residues. Here the CDR3 reads CASSLVAVGSGTGYTF. CDR3 bases: TGTGCCAGCAGCTTAGTGGCTGTCGGCAGTGGAACTGGCTACACCTTC.

The rearrangement links TRBV10-3 to TRBJ2-7; no clear D gene. Germline V gene sequence: CDR1 ENHRY, CDR2 SYGVKD. CDR3 size: 13 residues. Trimming cost V 6 bases and J 3 bases, with 12 bases left between them. The CDR3 loop is CAISPTVGYEQYF. As DNA, the CDR3 is TGTGCCATCAGCCCGACTGTCGGCTACGAGCAGTACTTC.

This chain uses TRBV29-1 with TRBJ1-5; D may be TRBD1 (6 bases). V was shortened by 4 bases and J by 4 bases, with 8 bases between the two germline ends. The CDR3 is 12 residues long. The germline gives CDR1 SQVTM, CDR2 ANQGSEA. CDR3 DNA: TGCAGCGTTGGGGACAAGAATCAGCCCCAGCATTTT. Amino acid sequence: CSVGDKNQPQHF.

The rearrangement joins TRBV29-1 to TRBJ1-1; D gene ambiguous. The CDR3 spans 11 residues. CDR1 and CDR2 from the germline V gene are SQVTM and ANQGSEA. V was pared by 7 bases and J by 1 base, with 7 bases between. DNA for the CDR3: TGCAGCGCCTTCGGGAACACTGAAGCTTTCTTT. Its protein product is CSAFGNTEAFF.

The rearrangement links TRBV6-5 to TRBJ2-3, with 7 nucleotides matching TRBD2. J gave up 6 bases and V 4 bases, and 4 bases lay outside the gene matches. CDR1 MNHEY and CDR2 SVGAGI come from the germline V gene. This CDR3 comprises 13 residues. CDR3: CASSSLGGDTQYF. CDR3 in DNA: TGTGCCAGCAGTTCACTCGGGGGGGATACGCAGTATTTT.

As to this clone: The sample contains more than one DNA sequence encoding this CDR3. This chain joins TRBV30 and TRBJ1-2; possibly TRBD1 for D (6 bases). This CDR3 is built from 13 residues. Germline-derived CDR1 and CDR2 are GTSNPN and SVGIG (reference sequence). With 3 bases removed from V and 5 bases from J, the gap between germline ends came to 13 bases. For the CDR3, the DNA is TGTGCCTGGAGCAGGGGTGCGAATTATGGCTACACCTTC. Translated: CAWSRGANYGYTF. The complete variable domain, with remaining parts taken from reference TRBV30 and TRBJ1-2, reads SQTIHQWPATLVQPVGSPLSLECTVEGTSNPNLYWYRQAAGRGLQLLFYSVGIGQISSEVPQNLSASRPQDRQFILSSKKLLLSDSGFYLCAWSRGANYGYTFGSGTRLTVV.

This rearrangement joins TRBV13 to TRBJ2-3; TRBD1 aligns across 7 bases. Germline lookup yields CDR1 PRHDT and CDR2 FYEKMQ (reference sequence). The CDR3 length is 16 residues. Losses at the gene ends were 4 bases for V and 2 bases for J; bases not matched to a gene: 9. This CDR3 reads CASSSSGTDLTDTQYF. The CDR3 DNA follows: TGTGCCAGCAGCTCCTCCGGGACAGACCTCACAGATACGCAGTATTTT.

The chain recombines TRBV28 with TRBJ2-5; maybe TRBD1 (5 bases). Germline CDR1 is MDHEN and CDR2 is SYDVKM. V was clipped by 6 bases and J by 5 bases, with 22 bases between them. The CDR3 sequence is 16 residues long. The CDR3 here is CASRPLPGNRLETQYF. For the CDR3, the DNA is TGTGCCAGCAGACCCCTTCCAGGGAATCGGCTGGAGACCCAGTACTTC.

J is TRBJ2-7 and V is TRBV25-1, with D possibly TRBD1 on 6 matching bases. CDR3 length equals 15 residues. Germline CDR1 and CDR2: MGHDK and SYGVNS. V shed 7 bases and J shed 7 bases, with 23 bases lying between them. The CDR3 is CASIGTGQGILEQYF. CDR3 coding DNA: TGTGCCAGCATCGGGACGGGGCAGGGGATTTTAGAGCAGTACTTC.

V is TRBV28 and J is TRBJ2-7; maybe TRBD2 (5 bases). Germline CDR1 MDHEN, CDR2 SYDVKM. The CDR3 is 16 amino acids. V was cut by 2 bases and J by 7 bases, with 21 bases left in between. The CDR3 DNA follows: TGTGCCAGCAGTTTAGGCGGGTTTGAACCTCTGTGGGAGCAGTACTTC. Amino acids: CASSLGGFEPLWEQYF.

The chain carries TRBV7-6 and TRBJ2-7; 9 bases map to TRBD1. The CDR3 is 12 residues long. Germline loops: CDR1 SGHVS, CDR2 FNYEAQ. J was trimmed by 6 bases and V by 5 bases; bases with no gene match: 2. The CDR3 coding sequence is TGTGCCAGCAGCGGACAGGGGAGCGAGCAGTACTTC. Its protein is CASSGQGSEQYF.